This paragraph reports one T cell receptor beta chain. These data are taken from a study of blood T cell repertoires in COVID-19. Produced via immunoSEQ multiplex PCR; TCRdb's table is partial and in-frame only. The sample includes about 50,000 clones, roughly 84% of them seen just once. The V gene lost 2 bases and the J gene lost 0 bases, with 9 bases spanning the gap. The CDR3 extends over 15 amino acids. The germline V gene has CDR1 SGHTS and CDR2 YDEGEE. The specimen was peripheral blood. V gene TRBV5-8 combines with J gene TRBJ1-5; D ambiguous. The origin of this receptor is a man aged 45 to 65 with active COVID-19. The CDR3 sequence is CASSFTGFSNQPQHF. DNA of the CDR3: TGTGCCAGCAGCTTTACGGGATTTAGCAATCAGCCCCAGCATTTT.